These 21 T cell receptor beta chains were all obtained from the same sample, sequenced in a study of cytomegalovirus exposure and HLA in healthy donors. PCR employed 60 Vbeta and 13 Jbeta primers. The method was immunoSEQ multiplex PCR; TCRdb's version includes in-frame clones alone and lacks a portion of them. The table shows over 150,000 clones, with 87% occurring only once. The material sequenced was PBMCs. The receptor source for this set is a woman in her 30s in good health and CMV-seronegative.

V and J are TRBV28 and TRBJ1-1; the match to TRBD1 covers 9 bases. J was trimmed by 4 bases and V by 10 bases; bases with no gene match: 4. The CDR3 is made up of 12 amino acids. Looked up from germline, CDR1 is MDHEN and CDR2 is SYDVKM. CDR3 amino acids: CATGTGPTEAFF. The CDR3 DNA sequence: TGTGCCACCGGGACAGGGCCCACTGAAGCTTTCTTT.

CDR3 bases: TGTGCCAGCAGCAGTCTCTCGGGAGCCTACAATGAGCAGTTCTTC. As protein: CASSSLSGAYNEQFF. J is TRBJ2-1 and V is TRBV21-1; the listed D gene, TRBD2, was not tested against the DNA. TRBV21-1 is noted as a pseudogene. The CDR3 is 15 residues long.

This chain joins TRBV5-1 and TRBJ2-3; 12 bases fit TRBD2. The trim removed 4 bases at V and 6 bases at J, leaving 6 bases unmatched. The CDR3 covers 15 residues. Germline CDR1 is SGHRS and CDR2 is YFSETQ. The CDR3 DNA reads as TGCGCCAGCAGCCGCCATGGGACTAGCGGGGATACGCAGTATTTT. Translation gives CASSRHGTSGDTQYF.

The chain employs TRBV30 and TRBJ2-5, with D unresolved. Germline V gives CDR1 GTSNPN, CDR2 SVGIG (reference sequence). The length of the CDR3 is 13 residues. V lost 3 bases, J lost 6 bases, and 14 bases lay in between. CDR3: CAWRQSNGQTQYF. The DNA for the CDR3 is TGTGCCTGGAGACAGAGTAACGGCCAGACCCAGTACTTC. Looking up the rest from reference TRBV30 and TRBJ2-5 gives the full variable domain: SQTIHQWPATLVQPVGSPLSLECTVEGTSNPNLYWYRQAAGRGLQLLFYSVGIGQISSEVPQNLSASRPQDRQFILSSKKLLLSDSGFYLCAWRQSNGQTQYFGPGTRLLVL.

The chain uses TRBV5-4 and TRBJ2-7, with D tentatively TRBD1 (6 bases). Germline assignment: CDR1 SGHNT and CDR2 YYREEE (reference sequence). The length of the CDR3 is 15 residues. The V end was cut by 4 bases, the J end by 0 bases, with 14 bases between. CDR3 nucleotides: TGTGCCAGCAGCGCAACAGGGCCTAGCTCCTACGAGCAGTACTTC. Protein product: CASSATGPSSYEQYF.

CDR3: CASSGTASPYEQYF. The CDR3 region has the DNA TGTGCCAGCAGTGGGACAGCTAGCCCCTACGAGCAGTACTTC. J is TRBJ2-7 and V is TRBV9; 7 bases agree with TRBD1. Germline V gives CDR1 SGDLS, CDR2 YYNGEE. This CDR3 has 14 amino acids. V lost 5 bases to trimming and J lost 2 bases; unmatched junction nucleotides: 7.

Concerning this clone itself: The germline gene is not matched at one end of the junction; a read error may be the cause. CDR3 amino acids: CASSQSSGHLGFLAF. The CDR3, as DNA: TGTGCCAGCTCACAGTCATCTGGGCATCTCGGATTTCTCGCCTTC. The J gene is TRBJ1-2, the V gene TRBV18; no definite D call. The CDR3 is made up of 15 amino acids. CDR1 KGHSH and CDR2 LQKENI come from the germline V gene.

The chain carries TRBV6-6 and TRBJ1-4, with D uncertain. Germline assignment: CDR1 MNHNY and CDR2 SVGAGI (reference sequence). The CDR3 runs to 16 residues. Trimming shortened V by 0 bases and J by 4 bases, and 12 bases separated the two germline ends. CDR3 sequence (DNA): TGTGCCAGCAGTTACTCGTTCCAGGATCTTAATGAAAAACTGTTTTTT. It encodes CASSYSFQDLNEKLFF.

This clone has only one observation. The V call is TRBV27, the J call TRBJ2-5; D remains ambiguous. Germline CDR1 and CDR2: MNHEY and SMNVEV (reference sequence). This CDR3 spans 13 amino acids. Trimming pared 5 bases from V and 0 bases from J, leaving 7 bases between. This CDR3 is CASSHSYQETQYF. The CDR3 DNA reads as TGTGCCAGCAGTCACAGTTACCAAGAGACCCAGTACTTC.

This chain links TRBV5-1 with TRBJ1-2; D possibly corresponds to TRBD1 (6 bases). This CDR3 is 15 amino acids long. Germline V gene data show CDR1 as SGHRS and CDR2 as YFSETQ. V lost 2 bases to trimming and J lost 8 bases, with 19 bases between them. The CDR3 region has the DNA TGCGCCAGCAGCTTTCTCCAGGGGAGGGGACCGGGCTACACCTTC. It yields the protein CASSFLQGRGPGYTF.

This chain connects TRBV9 to TRBJ2-7, with D perhaps matching TRBD2 (6 bases). CDR3 size: 13 residues. CDR1 and CDR2 (germline): SGDLS, YYNGEE. The V and J ends lost 0 bases and 6 bases respectively, with 10 bases between them. CDR3 protein: CASSVGGMGEQYF. In DNA form, the CDR3 reads TGTGCCAGCAGCGTAGGCGGGATGGGCGAGCAGTACTTC.

The J gene is TRBJ2-3, the V gene TRBV5-1; no clear D. With 7 bases removed from V and 0 bases from J, the gap between germline ends came to 12 bases. The CDR3 covers 14 residues. CDR1 and CDR2 (germline): SGHRS, YFSETQ. CDR3 protein: CASGSRSSTDTQYF. The CDR3 DNA reads TGCGCCAGCGGCTCTAGATCCAGCACAGATACGCAGTATTTT.

This clone was observed a few times. This rearrangement joins TRBV27 to TRBJ2-7; TRBD2 agrees at 11 bases. V was clipped by 11 bases and J by 4 bases; unmatched bases: 7. Germline values: CDR1 MNHEY, CDR2 SMNVEV (reference sequence). This CDR3 region has 13 residues. The chain's CDR3 is CAASGRTQYEQYF. Here the CDR3 DNA reads TGTGCCGCTAGCGGGAGGACCCAATACGAGCAGTACTTC.

V gene TRBV4-2 combines with J gene TRBJ2-3, with 8 nucleotides matching TRBD2. The V gene's germline CDR1 is LGHNA and CDR2 YNFKEQ. With 0 bases clipped from V and 1 base from J, the junction kept 6 bases outside the gene matches. CDR3 length equals 17 residues. The CDR3 nucleotides are TGTGCCAGCAGCCAAGATCTCGTGACTAGCGGCACAGATACGCAGTATTTT. Amino acids: CASSQDLVTSGTDTQYF.

The rearrangement uses TRBV10-3 and TRBJ1-6, with D unresolved. Germline-derived CDR1 and CDR2 are ENHRY and SYGVKD. The CDR3 contains 14 residues. V shed 2 bases and J shed 6 bases, with 8 bases lying between them. The CDR3 sequence: CAISEVTGNSPLHF. Written as DNA, the CDR3 is TGTGCCATCAGTGAGGTGACGGGTAATTCACCCCTCCACTTT.

The chain employs TRBV7-9 and TRBJ2-5; a weak D match, TRBD2 (5 bases). Per germline, CDR1 SEHNR and CDR2 FQNEAQ (reference sequence). The CDR3 has 14 amino acids. Trimming took 5 bases from V and 11 from J, leaving 21 bases between them. The CDR3 reads CASSPRADSREQYF. Written as DNA, the CDR3 is TGTGCCAGCAGCCCTCGGGCTGATTCTAGGGAGCAGTACTTC.

A single count supports this clone. The J gene is TRBJ2-7, the V gene TRBV4-1, with TRBD1 matching over 8 bases. The CDR3 has 16 amino acids. Germline V gene sequence: CDR1 MGHRA, CDR2 YSYEKL. V was pared by 2 bases and J by 0 bases, with 6 bases of the junction left unmatched. The DNA of the CDR3 is TGCGCCAGCAGCCAATTCCTACAGGGGGGCTCCTACGAGCAGTACTTC. Translated, it gives CASSQFLQGGSYEQYF.

The chain employs TRBV6-5 and TRBJ2-2; D is perhaps TRBD1 (5 bases). V was shortened by 0 bases and J by 5 bases, with 7 bases between the two germline ends. Germline CDR1 is MNHEY and CDR2 is SVGAGI. This CDR3 region has 14 residues. This CDR3 reads CASSYSRVTGELFF. CDR3 nucleotide sequence: TGTGCCAGCAGTTACTCCAGGGTTACCGGGGAGCTGTTTTTT.

The rearrangement uses TRBV7-9 and TRBJ1-5; no reliable D call. The CDR3 sequence is 15 residues long. V was pared by 0 bases and J by 6 bases, with 12 bases between. Germline V CDR1 and CDR2: SEHNR, FQNEAQ (reference sequence). CDR3 nucleotide sequence: TGTGCCAGCAGCTTAGCAGGAGGGTCTGGTCAGCCCCAGCATTTT. It is translated as CASSLAGGSGQPQHF.

The chain employs TRBV7-3 and TRBJ2-7, with 10 bases lining up with TRBD1. Germline values: CDR1 SGHTA, CDR2 FQGTGA. The CDR3 totals 13 residues. The V and J ends lost 6 bases and 4 bases, in that order; junction bases with no gene match: 3. CDR3 in DNA: TGTGCCAGCAGTCGGGACAGGGGATACGAGCAGTACTTC. This sequence encodes CASSRDRGYEQYF.

The chain has TRBV5-1 and TRBJ2-1; TRBD2 matches 7 bases. This CDR3 has 16 amino acids. Germline V gene data show CDR1 as SGHRS and CDR2 as YFSETQ. J was trimmed by 0 bases and V by 5 bases; bases with no gene match: 8. The CDR3 reads CASRYGGSSSYNEQFF. The CDR3, as DNA: TGCGCCAGCAGATACGGGGGGAGTAGCTCCTACAATGAGCAGTTCTTC.